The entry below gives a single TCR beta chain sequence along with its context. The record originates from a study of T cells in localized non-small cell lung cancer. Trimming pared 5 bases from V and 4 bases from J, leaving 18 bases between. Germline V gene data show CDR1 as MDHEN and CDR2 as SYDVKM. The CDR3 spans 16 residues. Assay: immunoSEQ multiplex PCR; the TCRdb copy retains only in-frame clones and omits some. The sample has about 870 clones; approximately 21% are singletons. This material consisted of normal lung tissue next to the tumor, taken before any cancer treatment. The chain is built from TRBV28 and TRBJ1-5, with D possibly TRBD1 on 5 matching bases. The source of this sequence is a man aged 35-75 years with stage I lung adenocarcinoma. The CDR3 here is CASSDSLGAQNQPQHF. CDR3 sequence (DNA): TGTGCCAGCAGTGATTCCTTAGGGGCACAGAATCAGCCCCAGCATTTT.